Following are 32 T cell receptor beta chains from one sample sequenced in a study of blood T cell repertoires in COVID-19. Profiling relied on immunoSEQ multiplex PCR, and the TCRdb table lists in-frame clones only, not all of them. The data contain a few hundred thousand clones, approximately 84% of them singletons. Input material: peripheral blood. These receptors were obtained from a woman aged 55-69 years with acute or convalescent COVID-19.

The CDR3, as DNA: TGTGCCAGCAGTCTCACGGGACTAAATACGCAGTATTTT. Amino acid sequence: CASSLTGLNTQYF. The V gene is TRBV12-3 or TRBV12-4, the J gene TRBJ2-3; TRBD2 agrees at 7 bases. The CDR3 runs 13 residues. Losses at the gene ends were 5 bases for V and 7 bases for J; bases not matched to a gene: 6.

This clone has a handful of counts. This chain uses TRBV27 with TRBJ1-2; TRBD1 matches 8 bases. After removal of 5 bases from V and 4 bases from J, the junction contained 9 bases not matched to a gene. The CDR3 has 15 amino acids. CDR1 and CDR2 (germline): MNHEY, SMNVEV (reference sequence). The CDR3 nucleotides are TGTGCCAGCAGTCCCGAAATGACAGGGGTCTATGGCTACACCTTC. As protein: CASSPEMTGVYGYTF.

The chain links TRBV9 to TRBJ1-1, with TRBD1 matching over 7 bases. Germline CDR1 is SGDLS and CDR2 is YYNGEE. The CDR3 loop spans 14 amino acids. V shed 0 bases, J shed 5 bases, and the junction held 4 bases outside the gene matches. Here the CDR3 DNA reads TGTGCCAGCAGCGTAGGACAGGGAGGTACTGAAGCTTTCTTT. As protein: CASSVGQGGTEAFF.

A word on this clone: The same CDR3 can be traced to other DNA sequences in this sample. J is TRBJ2-1 and V is TRBV2, with D unresolved. Germline lookup yields CDR1 SNHLY and CDR2 FYNNEI. This CDR3 spans 14 amino acids. The V and J ends lost 6 bases and 0 bases respectively, with 9 bases between them. The CDR3 here is CASRAESSYNEQFF. The CDR3 DNA sequence: TGTGCCAGCAGGGCGGAGAGCTCCTACAATGAGCAGTTCTTC.

The chain employs TRBV9 and TRBJ2-7; a possible D gene is TRBD1 (6 bases). CDR3 length: 14 residues. Germline V lookup: CDR1 SGDLS, CDR2 YYNGEE. V was shortened by 2 bases and J by 3 bases, with 12 bases between the two germline ends. The CDR3 bases are TGTGCCAGCAGCGTTGCCCCGGACAGCTACGAGCAGTACTTC. It translates to CASSVAPDSYEQYF.

V is TRBV5-1 and J is TRBJ1-2; tentative D call: TRBD1 (6 bases). This CDR3 is 15 amino acids long. Germline loops: CDR1 SGHRS, CDR2 YFSETQ. The V and J ends lost 0 bases and 1 base respectively, with 10 bases between them. The CDR3 DNA reads TGCGCCAGCAGCTTGGAGCAGGGGTATAACTATGGCTACACCTTC. Amino acids: CASSLEQGYNYGYTF.

This sequence joins TRBV7-2 and TRBJ1-6; 9 bases match TRBD1. The CDR3 is made up of 14 amino acids. Trimming took 3 bases from V and 9 from J; bases not matched to a gene: 3. Germline V gene data show CDR1 as SGHTA and CDR2 as FQGNSA. For the CDR3, the DNA is TGTGCCAGCAGCTTCAGGGACAGGGCTTCACCCCTCCACTTT. Translated, it gives CASSFRDRASPLHF.

This rearrangement joins TRBV4-1 to TRBJ1-5; D perhaps matches TRBD1 (6 bases). V was cut by 0 bases and J by 3 bases, with 18 bases left in between. The CDR3 totals 18 residues. Germline CDR1 is MGHRA and CDR2 is YSYEKL. This CDR3 reads CASSQDWAGASHNQPQHF. CDR3 nucleotides: TGCGCCAGCAGCCAAGATTGGGCAGGGGCTTCTCACAATCAGCCCCAGCATTTT.

This clone was seen a few times. V is TRBV10-2 and J is TRBJ1-1; 8 nucleotides line up with TRBD1. The V and J ends lost 6 bases and 5 bases, in that order; junction bases with no gene match: 8. Germline V gene lookup returns CDR1 WSHSY and CDR2 SAAADI. The CDR3 extends over 14 amino acids. The CDR3 bases are TGCGCCAGCAGACTCACGCGACAGGGGACTGAAGCTTTCTTT. Residues: CASRLTRQGTEAFF.

This clone was recorded once. The genes are TRBV19 and TRBJ2-4; possible D gene TRBD2, 6 bases. CDR3 length: 13 residues. V lost 10 bases to trimming and J lost 9 bases, with 19 bases between them. CDR1 is LNHDA and CDR2 is SQIVND in the germline V gene (reference sequence). CDR3 nucleotides: TGTGCCACCAACGGTGGGAGGTCGGGCATTCAGTACTTC. Its protein product is CATNGGRSGIQYF.

The chain combines TRBV6-5 with TRBJ1-3; D is perhaps TRBD1 (5 bases). This CDR3 is built from 15 residues. Germline CDR1 and CDR2: MNHEY and SVGAGI. The ends were cut back, 10 bases at V and 0 bases at J, with 16 bases in the middle. CDR3: CATKHDSYSGNTIYF. CDR3 DNA sequence: TGTGCCACCAAACATGACAGCTACTCTGGAAACACCATATATTTT.

This clone was detected only a few times. The CDR3 sequence is CASSVRGGQSNEKLFF. CDR3 nucleotide sequence: TGTGCCAGCAGTGTGCGGGGCGGCCAGTCTAATGAAAAACTGTTTTTT. This chain connects TRBV2 to TRBJ1-4, with TRBD1 as a possible D gene (5 bases). The germline V and J ends were trimmed by 4 bases and 3 bases, with 15 bases remaining between them. The CDR3 is made up of 16 amino acids. Germline CDR1 and CDR2: SNHLY and FYNNEI.

The V gene is TRBV5-6, the J gene TRBJ1-4; 9 bases are a match to TRBD1. In germline, CDR1 is SGHDT, CDR2 YYEEEE. V was clipped by 4 bases and J by 8 bases; unmatched bases: 12. The CDR3 totals 16 residues. The CDR3 spells CASSKWYGDRDEKLFF. Here the CDR3 DNA reads TGTGCCAGCAGCAAGTGGTATGGGGACAGGGACGAAAAACTGTTTTTT.

The chain recombines TRBV4-2 with TRBJ1-4; 11 nucleotides line up with TRBD1. V was clipped by 1 base and J by 2 bases; unmatched bases: 6. The V gene's germline CDR1 is LGHNA and CDR2 YNFKEQ. CDR3 size: 18 residues. CDR3 DNA: TGTGCCAGCAGCCAAGGGACAGGGGGCGCGGGGACTAATGAAAAACTGTTTTTT. This codes for CASSQGTGGAGTNEKLFF.

J is TRBJ1-1 and V is TRBV4-2; D is ambiguous. This CDR3 spans 16 amino acids. CDR1 is LGHNA, CDR2 YNFKEQ, per germline. Trimming pared 1 base from V and 1 base from J, leaving 13 bases between. This chain's CDR3 is CASSQGPSTQNTEAFF. CDR3 DNA sequence: TGTGCCAGCAGCCAAGGGCCATCAACACAGAACACTGAAGCTTTCTTT.

The CDR3 DNA follows: TGTGCCAGCAGCTTTGAGCGGGTTGCATATGAGCAGTTCTTC. It codes for CASSFERVAYEQFF. The chain recombines TRBV11-1 with TRBJ2-1; D may be TRBD2 (6 bases). This CDR3 is built from 14 residues. Germline-derived CDR1 and CDR2 are SGHAT and FQDESV (reference sequence). The V and J ends lost 3 bases and 8 bases respectively, with 14 bases between them.

This chain joins TRBV6-5 and TRBJ1-2; 7 nucleotides line up with TRBD1. Germline V lookup: CDR1 MNHEY, CDR2 SVGAGI. The CDR3 is 14 amino acids. Losses at the gene ends were 6 bases for V and 8 bases for J; bases not matched to a gene: 12. CDR3 nucleotides: TGTGCCAGCAGCCAATCTCAGGGGGGCCAAGGCTACACCTTC. This sequence encodes CASSQSQGGQGYTF.

This clone came up a few times. The genes are TRBV7-2 and TRBJ2-7; the D is unclear. The V gene lost 3 bases and the J gene lost 0 bases, with 6 bases spanning the gap. Germline V gene sequence: CDR1 SGHTA, CDR2 FQGNSA. This CDR3 region has 13 residues. CDR3 in DNA: TGTGCCAGCAGCTTCACCGGCTCCTACGAGCAGTACTTC. Protein sequence: CASSFTGSYEQYF.

This clone turned up a few times. J is TRBJ2-3 and V is TRBV6-6; TRBD1 aligns across 9 bases. The CDR3 spans 13 residues. J lost 3 bases, V lost 10 bases, and 5 bases had no gene match. Germline-derived CDR1 and CDR2 are MNHNY and SVGAGI (reference sequence). CDR3 coding DNA: TGTGCCACCCGACAGGGGGTTACAGATACGCAGTATTTT. It specifies CATRQGVTDTQYF.

This rearrangement joins TRBV7-2 to TRBJ2-1, with TRBD1 identical over 7 bases. Looked up from germline, CDR1 is SGHTA and CDR2 is FQGNSA. This CDR3 has 15 residues. V was clipped by 3 bases and J by 2 bases; unmatched bases: 4. CDR3 protein: CASSLRQGTYNEQFF. CDR3 coding DNA: TGTGCCAGCAGCTTGAGACAGGGCACCTACAATGAGCAGTTCTTC.

V and J are TRBV6-5 and TRBJ2-7; 8 nucleotides agree with TRBD2. Germline trimming cut 4 bases from V and 2 bases from J; bases unmatched to any gene: 7. CDR1 is MNHEY and CDR2 is SVGAGI in the germline V gene. CDR3 length: 15 amino acids. This CDR3 reads CASSSTSGSTYEQYF. The CDR3 DNA follows: TGTGCCAGCAGTTCCACTAGCGGCTCAACCTACGAGCAGTACTTC.

This clone has a count of ten or more. The chain carries TRBV12-3 or TRBV12-4 and TRBJ2-5, with D maybe TRBD1 (6 bases). The CDR3 consists of 13 residues. V was trimmed by 6 bases and J by 4 bases, leaving 12 bases between them. The CDR3 DNA follows: TGTGCCAGCAGCACACAGGGCGGAGAGACCCAGTACTTC. Protein product: CASSTQGGETQYF.

The V call is TRBV5-1, the J call TRBJ1-1; 7 bases agree with TRBD1. CDR1 is SGHRS, CDR2 YFSETQ, per germline. This CDR3 region has 17 residues. V dropped 4 bases and J dropped 2; count of bases not matched to a gene: 14. The CDR3 here is CASSLRQGGQLNTEAFF. The CDR3 DNA sequence: TGCGCCAGCAGCCTTAGACAGGGAGGACAGTTAAACACTGAAGCTTTCTTT.

The chain combines TRBV11-3 with TRBJ1-5; D unresolved. The CDR3 extends over 14 amino acids. V shed 2 bases and J shed 4 bases, with 9 bases lying between them. Germline V gene data show CDR1 as SGHNT and CDR2 as YENEEA. The CDR3 sequence is CASSLRTGNQPQHF. Written as DNA, the CDR3 is TGTGCCAGCAGCTTAAGGACGGGAAATCAGCCCCAGCATTTT.

This chain uses TRBV6-5 with TRBJ1-3, with 8 bases lining up with TRBD1. V dropped 0 bases and J dropped 2; count of bases not matched to a gene: 3. The germline V gene encodes CDR1 MNHEY and CDR2 SVGAGI. CDR3 size: 16 residues. Here the CDR3 DNA reads TGTGCCAGCAGTTACTCTCCCAGGGGGCCTGGAAACACCATATATTTT. It specifies CASSYSPRGPGNTIYF.

The chain carries TRBV21-1 and TRBJ2-5; the tabulated D call, TRBD2, remains unverified against the DNA. TRBV21-1 is an annotated pseudogene. The CDR3 is made up of 16 amino acids. CDR3 loop: CASLNKALAGEETQYF. The CDR3, as DNA: TGTGCCAGCCTCAATAAAGCACTAGCGGGGGAAGAGACCCAGTACTTC.

The V call is TRBV10-3, the J call TRBJ2-1; TRBD2 matches at 8 bases. The CDR3 contains 14 residues. V lost 2 bases and J lost 7; bases outside the gene matches: 4. The germline CDR1 and CDR2 sequences are ENHRY and SYGVKD. The CDR3 DNA reads TGTGCCATCAGTGAGACTAGCGGCTTTAATGAGCAGTTCTTC. Residues: CAISETSGFNEQFF.

The rearrangement links TRBV19 to TRBJ1-6; TRBD1 might be the D (5 bases). In germline, CDR1 is LNHDA, CDR2 SQIVND (reference sequence). The CDR3 covers 14 residues. Trimming stripped 0 bases from V and 10 bases from J, with 10 bases between. The CDR3 loop is CASSIDRVGSPLHF. DNA of the CDR3: TGTGCCAGTAGTATAGACAGGGTTGGCTCACCCCTCCACTTT. The variable domain in full, with the rest retrieved from reference TRBV19 and TRBJ1-6, is DGGITQSPKYLFRKEGQNVTLSCEQNLNHDAMYWYRQDPGQGLRLIYYSQIVNDFQKGDIAEGYSVSREKKESFPLTVTSAQKNPTAFYLCASSIDRVGSPLHFGNGTRLTVT.

The chain couples TRBV30 to TRBJ2-5, with 8 bases lining up with TRBD2. CDR1 GTSNPN and CDR2 SVGIG come from the germline V gene (reference sequence). The CDR3 covers 16 residues. V shed 0 bases, J shed 9 bases, and the junction held 15 bases outside the gene matches. The CDR3 sequence is CAWSVQGTSGLRAQYF. The CDR3 nucleotides read TGTGCCTGGAGTGTACAGGGAACTAGCGGACTCAGGGCCCAGTACTTC.

The J gene is TRBJ2-1, the V gene TRBV6-6, with TRBD1 matching over 9 bases. CDR1 is MNHNY and CDR2 is SVGAGI in the germline V gene (reference sequence). Trimming at V came to 6 bases and at J to 10 bases, leaving 7 bases not matched to a gene. This CDR3 region has 13 residues. CDR3 loop: CASRDRGLEEQFF. The CDR3 DNA is TGTGCCAGCAGGGACAGGGGCCTAGAGGAGCAGTTCTTC.

Here the CDR3 DNA reads TGTGCCAGCAGCCAAGACGACACAGGGGCTAATTCACCCCTCCACTTT. Its translation: CASSQDDTGANSPLHF. The rearrangement joins TRBV3-1 (or the pseudogene TRBV3-2) to TRBJ1-6, with 7 bases matching TRBD1. V shed 0 bases, J shed 6 bases, and the junction held 5 bases outside the gene matches. The germline CDR1 and CDR2 sequences are LGHDT and YNNKEL (reference sequence). The CDR3 loop spans 16 amino acids.

V gene TRBV5-1 combines with J gene TRBJ2-3; D perhaps matches TRBD1 (5 bases). The CDR3 length is 14 residues. The germline gives CDR1 SGHRS, CDR2 YFSETQ. Trimming stripped 0 bases from V and 6 bases from J, with 11 bases between. CDR3 in DNA: TGCGCCAGCAGCTTGGTGAGTGGGGCGGATACGCAGTATTTT. This codes for CASSLVSGADTQYF.